This T cell receptor (beta chain) derives from a study of blood T cell repertoires in COVID-19. Overall study: Sites across the United States, Italy and Spain contributed samples from acute and convalescent COVID-19. The cDNA or gDNA used as material had been derived from T cells, B-cell-depleted T cells, or PBMCs.

Under the authors' procedure: Researchers report that nucleated cell counts were estimated from reference gene primer amplification. Here immunoSEQ multiplex PCR was the method, and the copy in TCRdb shows in-frame clones only, minus some. That table is the source of V, J and clone size, and D and trimming were worked out from the DNA. Among some 140,000 clones listed, 75% to 85% were seen once. Those enrolled in Seattle joined during active infection and were followed longitudinally afterward. This CDR3 has 11 amino acids. Germline V gene sequence: CDR1 MNHEY, CDR2 SVGAGI. The V end lost 8 bases, the J end lost 10 bases, and 12 bases lay between the germline ends.

Sample: peripheral blood. V usage is TRBV6-5 and J usage is TRBJ2-1, with unresolved D. The TCR was taken from a woman in her 70s with COVID-19, enrolled during active disease. CDR3 protein: CASADIWEQFF. Written as DNA, the CDR3 is TGTGCCAGCGCGGATATTTGGGAGCAGTTCTTC.